Presented here are 20 T cell receptor beta chains from one specimen sequenced in a study of T-cell reconstitution after alpha-beta-depleted transplantation in children. Unique molecular identifiers were incorporated when the TCRbeta library was constructed. TCRdb reanalysed the PCR reads using MiXCR and keeps one entry per CDR3 protein. The data contain approximately 500,000 distinct CDR3 sequences, roughly 30% of them singletons. The sequenced sample was PBMCs, obtained before TCRalphabeta/CD19-depleted stem cell transplant. Source of these receptors: a boy under two years old with Wiskott-Aldrich syndrome, due to receive a stem cell transplant.

The chain recombines TRBV11-2 with TRBJ2-7, with D uncertain. Trimming stripped 1 base from V and 12 bases from J, with 13 bases between. Per germline, CDR1 SGHAT and CDR2 FQNNGV. CDR3 length: 12 amino acids. The CDR3: CASSLGLGRTYF. The DNA for the CDR3 is TGTGCCAGCAGCTTAGGGCTTGGACGGACGTACTTC.

This clonotype was seen once. The CDR3 nucleotides are TGTGCCAGCTGCCTAACCGGGACAATAGGTTTTGGCAATCAGCCCCAGCATTTT. Its protein product is CASCLTGTIGFGNQPQHF. The chain carries TRBV6-4 and TRBJ1-5; possible D gene TRBD1, 6 bases. Germline assignment: CDR1 MRHNA and CDR2 SNTAGT. CDR3 length: 18 residues. Trimming left V 8 bases short and J 2 bases short, with 25 bases between.

The chain couples TRBV12-3 or TRBV12-4 to TRBJ2-3, with TRBD2 matching 11 bases. V lost 6 bases and J lost 4; bases outside the gene matches: 9. This CDR3 has 16 residues. CDR3 sequence (DNA): TGTGCCAGCAGCCCCGGGACTAGCGGCTTCCCAGATACGCAGTATTTT. Translation gives CASSPGTSGFPDTQYF.

This clonotype was found a few times. This chain uses TRBV20-1 with TRBJ2-7; maybe TRBD1 (6 bases). The CDR3 has 15 amino acids. Germline values: CDR1 DFQATT, CDR2 SNEGSKA (reference sequence). V was pared by 0 bases and J by 4 bases, with 16 bases between. The CDR3 sequence is CSARDPGAGVYEQYF. As DNA, the CDR3 is TGCAGTGCTAGAGATCCAGGGGCAGGGGTTTACGAGCAGTACTTC.

The genes are TRBV5-1 and TRBJ2-1; 14 bases align to TRBD2. This CDR3 spans 17 amino acids. Germline loops: CDR1 SGHRS, CDR2 YFSETQ. V trimming: 4 bases; J trimming: 5 bases; junction bases outside the gene matches: 8. The CDR3 protein is CASSKGLAGEINNEQFF. The DNA of the CDR3 is TGCGCCAGCAGCAAGGGACTAGCGGGGGAAATAAACAATGAGCAGTTCTTC.

The genes are TRBV20-1 and TRBJ2-3, with 7 bases that match TRBD2. Germline lookup yields CDR1 DFQATT and CDR2 SNEGSKA (reference sequence). The CDR3 has 13 amino acids. The junction had 9 bases not matched to a gene; V was cut back by 4 bases and J by 8 bases. CDR3 nucleotides: TGCAGTGCTATTGAAAGCGGGACTGGTACGCAGTATTTT. Its protein is CSAIESGTGTQYF.

The chain recombines TRBV3-1 with TRBJ1-6; 8 positions agree with TRBD1. Germline trimming cut 4 bases from V and 7 bases from J; bases unmatched to any gene: 3. Germline lookup yields CDR1 LGHDT and CDR2 YNNKEL (reference sequence). This CDR3 spans 14 amino acids. The CDR3 DNA sequence: TGTGCCAGCAGCCTCCGGACAGGGAATTCACCCCTCCACTTT. It is translated as CASSLRTGNSPLHF.

The genes are TRBV6-8 and TRBJ2-1; 8 positions match TRBD2. CDR1 and CDR2 from the germline V gene are MNHGY and SAAAGT. Trimming removed 7 bases from V and 7 bases from J; junction bases left unmatched: 15. This CDR3 has 16 amino acids. CDR3 residues: CASTDSGTFFGNEQFF. The CDR3 nucleotides read TGTGCCAGCACCGATAGCGGGACCTTCTTTGGGAATGAGCAGTTCTTC.

This clonotype was detected only a few times. The chain couples TRBV5-1 to TRBJ1-5; tentative D call: TRBD1 (6 bases). V lost 2 bases to trimming and J lost 1 base, with 10 bases between them. CDR3 length: 15 amino acids. Germline CDR1 and CDR2: SGHRS and YFSETQ. DNA of the CDR3: TGCGCCAGCAGCTTAAATACAGGGAGCAATCAGCCCCAGCATTTT. It is translated as CASSLNTGSNQPQHF.

The chain employs TRBV3-1 and TRBJ1-4; D remains unclear. Germline-derived CDR1 and CDR2 are LGHDT and YNNKEL (reference sequence). The V end was cut by 0 bases, the J end by 0 bases, with 8 bases between. The CDR3 runs 16 residues. The CDR3 DNA reads TGTGCCAGCAGCCAAGATCTGCCCGCAACTAATGAAAAACTGTTTTTT. Its translation: CASSQDLPATNEKLFF.

Details on this clonotype: The conserved final phenylalanine or tryptophan is absent from the CDR3, which likely points to a read error. The chain employs TRBV20-1 and TRBJ1-5; 8 positions match TRBD1. The length of the CDR3 is 13 residues. V shed 5 bases, J shed 1 base, and the junction held 1 base outside the gene matches. Germline CDR1 is DFQATT and CDR2 is SNEGSKA (reference sequence). The CDR3 loop is CSAGQGSNQPQHL. The CDR3 DNA reads TGCAGTGCTGGACAGGGAAGCAATCAGCCCCAGCATTTG.

The V and J genes are TRBV9 and TRBJ2-7, with 9 positions matching TRBD1. The germline V gene encodes CDR1 SGDLS and CDR2 YYNGEE. The CDR3 has 17 residues. The junction had 11 bases not matched to a gene; V was cut back by 0 bases and J by 4 bases. CDR3 in DNA: TGTGCCAGCAGCGTAGGAGGGAGGGACAGGGATTTTTACGAGCAGTACTTC. Its protein product is CASSVGGRDRDFYEQYF.

The chain carries TRBV7-9 and TRBJ2-4, with TRBD1 matching over 9 bases. Germline assignment: CDR1 SEHNR and CDR2 FQNEAQ (reference sequence). CDR3 length equals 17 residues. V lost 6 bases, J lost 7 bases, and 16 bases stayed unmatched. CDR3 region: CASRPIRDREFGNIQYF. Here the CDR3 DNA reads TGTGCCAGCAGACCCATCCGGGACAGGGAATTTGGGAACATTCAGTACTTC. Full variable domain (rest looked up from reference TRBV7-9 and TRBJ2-4): DTGVSQNPRHKITKRGQNVTFRCDPISEHNRLYWYRQTLGQGPEFLTYFQNEAQLEKSRLLSDRFSAERPKGSFSTLEIQRTEQGDSAMYLCASRPIRDREFGNIQYFGAGTRLSVL.

This clonotype turned up a few times. The chain is built from TRBV29-1 and TRBJ2-1; the match to TRBD2 covers 10 bases. The germline V gene encodes CDR1 SQVTM and CDR2 ANQGSEA. Losses at the gene ends were 6 bases for V and 4 bases for J; bases not matched to a gene: 9. This CDR3 has 15 amino acids. The chain's CDR3 is CSVGAGGIAYNEQFF. As DNA, the CDR3 is TGCAGCGTGGGAGCGGGAGGGATAGCTTACAATGAGCAGTTCTTC.

CDR3 residues: CASSQDPGQVVQPQHF. The CDR3 DNA reads as TGCGCCAGCAGCCAAGACCCCGGACAGGTGGTCCAGCCCCAGCATTTT. The J gene is TRBJ1-5, the V gene TRBV4-1; TRBD1 matches at 7 bases. The CDR3 runs 16 residues. J lost 7 bases, V lost 0 bases, and 9 bases had no gene match. Germline CDR1 and CDR2: MGHRA and YSYEKL.

This rearrangement joins TRBV29-1 to TRBJ2-1; the D gene is possibly TRBD2 (5 bases). V was pared by 7 bases and J by 2 bases, with 15 bases between. Germline-derived CDR1 and CDR2 are SQVTM and ANQGSEA. The CDR3 is 14 amino acids. The CDR3 sequence: CSARTPPTYNEQFF. In DNA form, the CDR3 reads TGCAGCGCCCGGACTCCTCCGACCTACAATGAGCAGTTCTTC.

The gene calls are TRBV3-1 and TRBJ1-1; no clear D gene. The germline V and J ends were trimmed by 4 bases and 2 bases, with 11 bases remaining between them. Germline V CDR1 and CDR2: LGHDT, YNNKEL (reference sequence). The CDR3 totals 14 residues. In DNA, the CDR3 is TGTGCCAGCAGCCCACCCGCGGGTAACACTGAAGCTTTCTTT. Its translation: CASSPPAGNTEAFF.

V is TRBV27 and J is TRBJ2-3; 10 positions agree with TRBD2. This CDR3 has 18 amino acids. Germline V lookup: CDR1 MNHEY, CDR2 SMNVEV (reference sequence). V trimming: 0 bases; J trimming: 5 bases; junction bases outside the gene matches: 11. CDR3 region: CASSLSRGLAGVGDTQYF. The CDR3 coding sequence is TGTGCCAGCAGTTTATCGAGGGGGCTAGCGGGAGTTGGAGATACGCAGTATTTT.

This chain connects TRBV28 to TRBJ1-5; 10 bases fit TRBD1. Germline V lookup: CDR1 MDHEN, CDR2 SYDVKM. V gave up 6 bases and J gave up 0 bases; unmatched junction bases: 8. The CDR3 is 17 amino acids. CDR3 amino acids: CASSDAGQGFSNQPQHF. CDR3 nucleotides: TGTGCCAGCAGCGATGCGGGACAGGGGTTTAGCAATCAGCCCCAGCATTTT.

The chain employs TRBV2 and TRBJ2-2, with D hard to call. This CDR3 has 14 amino acids. Deletions cut 2 bases from V and 6 bases from J, with 10 bases between. Germline V CDR1 and CDR2: SNHLY, FYNNEI. The DNA of the CDR3 is TGTGCCAGCAGTGAAAGGCCCCCACCCGGGGAGCTGTTTTTT. Its translation: CASSERPPPGELFF.